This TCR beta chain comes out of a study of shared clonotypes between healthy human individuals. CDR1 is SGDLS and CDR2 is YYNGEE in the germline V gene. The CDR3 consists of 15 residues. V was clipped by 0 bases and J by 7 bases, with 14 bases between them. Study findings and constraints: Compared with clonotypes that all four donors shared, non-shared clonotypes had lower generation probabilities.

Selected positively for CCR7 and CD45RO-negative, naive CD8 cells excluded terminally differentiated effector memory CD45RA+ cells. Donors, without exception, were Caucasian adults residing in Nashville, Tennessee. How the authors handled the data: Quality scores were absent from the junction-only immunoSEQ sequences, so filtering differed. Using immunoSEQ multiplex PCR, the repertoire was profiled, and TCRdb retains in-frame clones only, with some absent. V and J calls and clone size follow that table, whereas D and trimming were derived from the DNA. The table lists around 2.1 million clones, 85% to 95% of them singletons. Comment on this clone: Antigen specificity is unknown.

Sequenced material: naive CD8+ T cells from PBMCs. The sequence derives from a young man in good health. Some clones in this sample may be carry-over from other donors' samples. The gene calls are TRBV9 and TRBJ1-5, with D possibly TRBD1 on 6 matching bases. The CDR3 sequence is CASSVGSGTRQPQHF. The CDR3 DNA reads TGTGCCAGCAGCGTAGGATCCGGGACAAGACAGCCCCAGCATTTT. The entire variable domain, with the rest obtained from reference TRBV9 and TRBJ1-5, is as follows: DSGVTQTPKHLITATGQRVTLRCSPRSGDLSVYWYQQSLDQGLQFLIQYYNGEERAKGNILERFSAQQFPDLHSELNLSSLELGDSALYFCASSVGSGTRQPQHFGDGTRLSIL.